The next 9 T cell receptor beta chains were all read from a single sample in a study of human T cells and chemical hapten exposure. Using its own MiXCR run on the RACE reads, TCRdb lists one record per CDR3 protein. This repertoire shows roughly 46,000 distinct CDR3 sequences, around 4.5% found once; its top ten account for around 5.8%. Time point indicated: healthy volunteer bleed at 2 weeks. Someone pulled total RNA out of unfractionated whole blood. The sequenced sample was whole blood. Receptors were obtained from a human donor in good health. Some clones in this sample may be carry-over from other donors' samples.

This clonotype was picked up a small number of times. J is TRBJ2-7 and V is TRBV5-1, with D perhaps given as TRBD1 or TRBD2 (6 bases each). The CDR3 is 16 amino acids. Trimming took 0 bases from V and 0 from J, leaving 13 bases between them. Looked up from germline, CDR1 is SGHRS and CDR2 is YFSETQ. In DNA, the CDR3 is TGCGCCAGCAGCTTGGGGGGGGCAGTACCCTCCTACGAGCAGTACTTC. Translated: CASSLGGAVPSYEQYF.

This clonotype was observed at least ten times. CDR3 nucleotides: TGTGCCAGCCGGGGGGCCAACGTCCTGACTTTC. It specifies CASRGANVLTF. This rearrangement joins TRBV6-1 to TRBJ2-6; D ambiguous. Germline V CDR1 and CDR2: MNHNS, SASEGT. Trimming took 8 bases from V and 4 from J, leaving 3 bases between them. The length of the CDR3 is 11 residues.

The V gene is TRBV20-1, the J gene TRBJ2-1; unclear D gene. The CDR3 covers 15 residues. Trimming left V 1 base short and J 4 bases short, with 14 bases between. CDR1 is DFQATT, CDR2 SNEGSKA, per germline (reference sequence). Here the CDR3 DNA reads TGCAGTGCTAGAGTGCGTCCGACGCCATACAATGAGCAGTTCTTC. This codes for CSARVRPTPYNEQFF.

The sample holds many counts of this clonotype. The rearrangement uses TRBV4-1 and TRBJ1-5; no clear D. The germline V gene has CDR1 MGHRA and CDR2 YSYEKL. Trimming removed 0 bases at V and 4 bases at J, with 4 bases between. The CDR3 length is 13 residues. This CDR3 is CASSQERNQPQHF. The DNA for the CDR3 is TGCGCCAGCAGCCAAGAGAGGAATCAGCCCCAGCATTTT.

There are many counts of this clonotype. The chain combines TRBV28 with TRBJ2-7; TRBD2 aligns across 8 bases. Germline CDR1 reads MDHEN; CDR2 reads SYDVKM. The CDR3 spans 16 residues. V trimming: 3 bases; J trimming: 4 bases; junction bases outside the gene matches: 11. The CDR3: CASSFQLAVRGYEQYF. In DNA, the CDR3 is TGTGCCAGCAGTTTTCAACTAGCGGTCCGGGGGTACGAGCAGTACTTC.

This clonotype was picked up many times. The chain joins TRBV7-8 to TRBJ2-3; D might be TRBD1 or TRBD2, each matching 6 bases. Per the germline V gene, CDR1 is SGHVS and CDR2 is FQNEAQ. V was cut by 3 bases and J by 6 bases, with 13 bases left in between. The CDR3 extends over 14 amino acids. The CDR3 is CASSFRQGRDTQYF. Here the CDR3 DNA reads TGTGCCAGCAGCTTCAGGCAGGGGAGGGATACGCAGTATTTT.

The sample holds many counts of this clonotype. CDR3 protein: CASPGQYYGYTF. CDR3 coding DNA: TGTGCCAGCCCCGGCCAGTACTATGGCTACACCTTC. The chain carries TRBV6-1 and TRBJ1-2; D unclear. Germline lookup yields CDR1 MNHNS and CDR2 SASEGT. Trimming took 8 bases from V and 3 from J, leaving 10 bases between them. The CDR3 is 12 residues long.

This clonotype was counted many times. V and J are TRBV7-8 and TRBJ2-7; the match to TRBD1 covers 9 bases. CDR1 and CDR2 from the germline V gene are SGHVS and FQNEAQ. The ends lost 6 bases at V and 2 bases at J; junction bases unmatched: 5. This CDR3 has 14 amino acids. CDR3: CASRPTGGTYEQYF. CDR3 in DNA: TGTGCCAGCAGACCTACAGGGGGCACCTACGAGCAGTACTTC.

This chain uses TRBV28 with TRBJ1-1; D ambiguous. The V end was cut by 4 bases, the J end by 5 bases, with 11 bases between. Germline V gives CDR1 MDHEN, CDR2 SYDVKM. The CDR3 is 13 amino acids. CDR3 DNA: TGTGCCAGCAGTTCCCTTGGGGTTACTGAAGCTTTCTTT. Residues: CASSSLGVTEAFF.